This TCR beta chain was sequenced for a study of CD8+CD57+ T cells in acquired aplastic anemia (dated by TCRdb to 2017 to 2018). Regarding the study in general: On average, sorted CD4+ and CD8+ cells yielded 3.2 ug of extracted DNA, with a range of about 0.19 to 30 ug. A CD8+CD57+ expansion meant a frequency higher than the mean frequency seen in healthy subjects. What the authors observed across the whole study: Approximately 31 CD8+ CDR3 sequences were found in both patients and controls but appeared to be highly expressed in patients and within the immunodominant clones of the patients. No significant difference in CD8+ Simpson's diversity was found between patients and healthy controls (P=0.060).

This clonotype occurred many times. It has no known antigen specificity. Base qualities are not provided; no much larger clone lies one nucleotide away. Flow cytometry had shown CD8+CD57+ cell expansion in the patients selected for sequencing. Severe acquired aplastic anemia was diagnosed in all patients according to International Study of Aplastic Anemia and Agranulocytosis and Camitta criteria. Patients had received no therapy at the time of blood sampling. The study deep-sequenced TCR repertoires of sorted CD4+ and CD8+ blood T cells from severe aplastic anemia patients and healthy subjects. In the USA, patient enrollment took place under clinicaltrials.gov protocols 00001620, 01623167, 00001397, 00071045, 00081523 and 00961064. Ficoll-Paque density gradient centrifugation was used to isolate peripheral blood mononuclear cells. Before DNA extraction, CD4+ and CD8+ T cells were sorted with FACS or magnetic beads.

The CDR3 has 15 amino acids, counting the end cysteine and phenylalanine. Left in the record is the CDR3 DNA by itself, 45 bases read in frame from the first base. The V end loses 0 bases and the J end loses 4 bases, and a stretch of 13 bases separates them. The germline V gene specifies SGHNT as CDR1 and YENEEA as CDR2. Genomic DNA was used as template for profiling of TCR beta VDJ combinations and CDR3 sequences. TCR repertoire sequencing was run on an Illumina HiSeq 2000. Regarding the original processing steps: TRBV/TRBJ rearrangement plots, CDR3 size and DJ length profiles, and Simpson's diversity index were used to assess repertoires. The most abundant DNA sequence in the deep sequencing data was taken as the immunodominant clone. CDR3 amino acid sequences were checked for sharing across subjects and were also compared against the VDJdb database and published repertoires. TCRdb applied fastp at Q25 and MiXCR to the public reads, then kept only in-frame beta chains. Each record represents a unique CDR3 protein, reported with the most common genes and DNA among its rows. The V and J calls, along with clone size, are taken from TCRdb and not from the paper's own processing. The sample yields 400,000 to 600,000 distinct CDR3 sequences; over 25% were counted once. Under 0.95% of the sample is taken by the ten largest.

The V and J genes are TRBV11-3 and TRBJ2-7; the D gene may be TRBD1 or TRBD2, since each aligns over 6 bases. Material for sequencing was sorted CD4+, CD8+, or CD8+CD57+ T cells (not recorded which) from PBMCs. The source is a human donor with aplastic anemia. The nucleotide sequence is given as TGTGCCAGCAGCTTAGACGGGGGCCGTTATTACGAGCAGTACTTC. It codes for CASSLDGGRYYEQYF.